There are many counts of the clone carrying this TCR beta chain. What it binds is not known. This record belongs to a study of T cells after posttransplantation cyclophosphamide. Findings of the study overall: Blood and skin or GI T cell repertoires showed limited TRB overlap. After PTCy, TRB diversity resembled that of CNI/methotrexate controls.

V lost 1 base, J lost 8 bases, and 8 bases lay in between. Germline assignment: CDR1 SEHNR and CDR2 FQNEAQ (reference sequence). This CDR3 region has 12 residues. Sequenced by immunoSEQ multiplex PCR; TCRdb stores in-frame clones only, minus some. The specimen has approximately 40,000 clones, none found just once. This TCR derives from a man aged 40-49 years in good health, CMV-negative, and a related stem cell transplant donor. The V call is TRBV7-9, the J call TRBJ1-2; D remains ambiguous. Sequences were obtained from PBMCs. The CDR3 DNA is TGTGCCAGCAGCTTAGTCGGGGTCGGCTACACCTTC. Its protein product is CASSLVGVGYTF.